These T cell receptor beta chains were read from a single sample in a study of siplizumab effects on memory and regulatory T cells. The assay was immunoSEQ multiplex PCR, and TCRdb's table has in-frame clones only and misses some. The table shows some 100,000 clones, with 94% occurring only once. Sequenced sample: Tregs sorted from blood. Every receptor here comes from a human donor in good health. CDR3s include the opening cysteine and the closing phenylalanine or tryptophan.

TRBV19,CASSIGSHRGDTQYF
TRBV11-2,CASSLRLAGPFYEQYF
TRBV5-1,CASSSDRDQPQHF
TRBV29-1,CSGIWTSGGALALYEQYF
TRBV15,CATSITWTGSTEAFF
TRBV18,CASSPSGEQYF
TRBV2,CASTATGRYEQYF
TRBV25-1,CASSDLNPTGELFF
TRBV6-5,CASSYGQGSPHEQYF
TRBV30,CAWGTGDGYTF
TRBV7-9,CASRLTSETQYF
TRBV4-1,CASSQNARDTVRTEQFF
TRBV9,CASSVTAGSRTDTQYF